A single T cell receptor beta chain is shown here with its context. Its antigen is unknown. The data were obtained in a study of T-cell reconstitution after alpha-beta-depleted transplantation in children. Whole-study findings and limits: Among T cells one year after transplant, newly produced cells accounted for most counts and diversity.

The CDR3 is made up of 15 amino acids. The V end was cut by 6 bases, the J end by 0 bases, with 12 bases between. Germline-derived CDR1 and CDR2 are LGHNA and YNFKEQ. During its preparation, the TCRbeta library received unique molecular identifiers. Via MiXCR, TCRdb re-called the PCR reads, giving one row per CDR3 protein. The table includes about 110,000 distinct CDR3 sequences, 6.4% detected once. This chain joins TRBV4-2 and TRBJ1-5; unclear D gene. Sequenced material: PBMCs, mostly from graft donor cells, taken 360 days after TCRalphabeta/CD19-depleted stem cell transplant. The clonotype was recovered from a male patient between 2 and 9 years old who had a stem cell transplant for acute lymphoblastic leukemia, so the T cells may come from the graft donor. Written as DNA, the CDR3 is TGTGCCAGCAGTCGAGTGGCAGATAGCAATCAGCCCCAGCATTTT. It specifies CASSRVADSNQPQHF.